This TCR beta chain was recovered during a study of CD8 T cells in ankylosing spondylitis. Study findings and constraints: In ankylosing spondylitis blood, a motif of about 8 highly homologous TCR beta variants appeared characteristic.

As to this clonotype: Its antigen is currently unknown.

With 8 bases removed from V and 3 bases from J, the gap between germline ends came to 19 bases. There are 15 residues in the CDR3. The germline V gene encodes CDR1 LNHDA and CDR2 SQIVND (reference sequence). TCRdb passed the 5' RACE reads through MiXCR, listing each CDR3 protein once. The sample holds some 400,000 distinct CDR3 sequences, 20% to 25% seen once. The chain uses TRBV19 and TRBJ1-1, with D tentatively TRBD1 (5 bases). The source of this sequence is a male donor with ankylosing spondylitis. Source material: blood, either unsorted or a sorted T cell fraction (not recorded which). The CDR3 DNA reads TGTGCCAGTCACCATCAGGGATTGTCGGACACTGAAGCTTTCTTT. Protein product: CASHHQGLSDTEAFF.